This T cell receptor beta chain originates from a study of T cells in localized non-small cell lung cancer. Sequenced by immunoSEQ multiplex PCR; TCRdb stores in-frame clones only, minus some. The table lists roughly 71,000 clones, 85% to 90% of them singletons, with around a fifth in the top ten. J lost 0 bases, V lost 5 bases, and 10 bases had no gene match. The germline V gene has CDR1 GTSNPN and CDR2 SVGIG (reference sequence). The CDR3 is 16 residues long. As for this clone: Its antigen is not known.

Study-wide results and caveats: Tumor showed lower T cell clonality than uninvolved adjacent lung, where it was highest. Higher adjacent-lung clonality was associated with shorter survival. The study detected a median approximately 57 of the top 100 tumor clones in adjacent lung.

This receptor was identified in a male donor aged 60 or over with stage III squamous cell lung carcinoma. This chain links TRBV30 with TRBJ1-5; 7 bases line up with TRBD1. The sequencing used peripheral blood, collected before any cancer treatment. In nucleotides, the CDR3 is TGTGCCTGGCAAGCCGGGACAGTTAATAGCAATCAGCCCCAGCATTTT. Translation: CAWQAGTVNSNQPQHF.